The present T cell receptor beta chain was sequenced within a study of Graves' ophthalmopathy and Graves' hyperthyroidism. Turning to the study itself: Researchers obtained peripheral blood at initial diagnosis, before any treatment had begun. Study-level points and caveats: Prediction of ophthalmopathy progression reached 70.59% sensitivity and approximately 75% specificity.

A remark on this clonotype: Its antigen is not identified.

Germline trimming cut 0 bases from V and 1 base from J; bases unmatched to any gene: 8. From germline, CDR1 is MGHRA and CDR2 YSYEKL. The CDR3 sequence is 18 residues long. Using RNA transcripts, the TCR beta CDR3 regions were amplified. HTBI primers were employed in first-round RT-PCR, then a second-round multiplex PCR followed. TCRdb itself ran the multiplex PCR reads through MiXCR, one entry per CDR3 protein. Counted here are 200,000 to 250,000 distinct CDR3 sequences, less than 55% occurring once; the ten biggest clones make up about half. In this cohort, patients with other autoimmune diseases, uncontrolled infections, pregnancy or lactation were excluded. PBMCs came from more than 7.5 ml of fresh peripheral blood.

Material: peripheral blood. This TCR was recovered from an adult man with Graves' ophthalmopathy. The rearrangement joins TRBV4-1 to TRBJ1-1, with 10 bases identical to TRBD1. DNA of the CDR3: TGCGCCAGCAGCCAAGACCGACAGGGGGCCCGACCGAACACTGAAGCTTTCTTT. This encodes CASSQDRQGARPNTEAFF.